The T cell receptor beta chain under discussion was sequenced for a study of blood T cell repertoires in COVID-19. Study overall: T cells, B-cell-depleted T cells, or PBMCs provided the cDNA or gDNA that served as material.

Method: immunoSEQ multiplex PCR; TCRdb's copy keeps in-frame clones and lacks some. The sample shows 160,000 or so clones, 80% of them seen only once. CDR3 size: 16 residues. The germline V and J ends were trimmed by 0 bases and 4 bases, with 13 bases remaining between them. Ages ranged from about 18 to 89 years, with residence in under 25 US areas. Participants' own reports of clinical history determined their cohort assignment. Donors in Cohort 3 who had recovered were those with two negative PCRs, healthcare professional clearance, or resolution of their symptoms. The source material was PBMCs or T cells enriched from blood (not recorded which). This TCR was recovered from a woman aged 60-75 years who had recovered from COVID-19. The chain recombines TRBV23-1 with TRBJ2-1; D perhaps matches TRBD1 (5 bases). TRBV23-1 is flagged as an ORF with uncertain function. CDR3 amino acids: CASSQSAGQNYNEQFF. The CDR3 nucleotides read TGCGCCAGCAGTCAATCGGCAGGGCAGAATTACAATGAGCAGTTCTTC.